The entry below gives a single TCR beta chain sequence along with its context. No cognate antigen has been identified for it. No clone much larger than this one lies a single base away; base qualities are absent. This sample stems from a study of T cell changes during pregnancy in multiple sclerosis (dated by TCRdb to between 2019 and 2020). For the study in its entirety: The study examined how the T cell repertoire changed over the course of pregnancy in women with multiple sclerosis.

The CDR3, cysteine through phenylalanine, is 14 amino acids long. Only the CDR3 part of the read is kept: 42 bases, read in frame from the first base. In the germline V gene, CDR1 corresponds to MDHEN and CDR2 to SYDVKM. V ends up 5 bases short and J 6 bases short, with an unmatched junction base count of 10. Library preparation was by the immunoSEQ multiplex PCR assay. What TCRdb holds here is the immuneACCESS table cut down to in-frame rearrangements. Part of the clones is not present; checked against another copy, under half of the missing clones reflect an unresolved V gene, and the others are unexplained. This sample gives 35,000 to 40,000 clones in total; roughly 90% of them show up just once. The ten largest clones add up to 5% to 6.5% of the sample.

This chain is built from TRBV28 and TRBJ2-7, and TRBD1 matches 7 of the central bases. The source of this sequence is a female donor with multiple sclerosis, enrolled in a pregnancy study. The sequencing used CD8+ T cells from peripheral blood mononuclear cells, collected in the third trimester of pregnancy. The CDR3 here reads CASSPRQGWTEQYF. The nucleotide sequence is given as TGTGCCAGCAGTCCTCGACAGGGTTGGACCGAGCAGTACTTC.